This T cell receptor beta chain is drawn from a study of CD8 T cells in ankylosing spondylitis. Study-level results: Peripheral blood samples showed relatively rare disease-linked clones, and these clones were CD8+. Roughly eight highly homologous variants formed a TCR beta motif that appeared characteristic of ankylosing spondylitis blood. Significant enrichment of disease-linked clones was reportedly seen in matched ankylosing spondylitis synovial fluid.

A word on this clonotype: Its antigen is not identified.

TCRdb re-called the 5' RACE reads with MiXCR, one entry per CDR3 protein. The sample records about 200,000 distinct CDR3 sequences, around 25% being singletons. Germline lookup yields CDR1 LGHNA and CDR2 YNFKEQ. The V end was cut by 5 bases, the J end by 1 base, with 14 bases between. The CDR3 sequence is 15 residues long. Sample: blood, either unsorted or a sorted T cell fraction (not recorded which). The receptor comes from a male donor with ankylosing spondylitis or in good health (not recorded which). The V and J genes are TRBV4-2 and TRBJ1-2; D unresolved. The CDR3 loop is CASSIGRSDNYGYTF. The CDR3 DNA reads as TGTGCCAGCAGCATCGGACGGTCCGATAACTATGGCTACACCTTC.